Sequencing of this T cell receptor (beta chain) was carried out in a study of T cell responses to AZD1222 COVID-19 vaccine. The assay was immunoSEQ multiplex PCR, and TCRdb's table has in-frame clones only and misses some. The sample lists more than 70,000 clones; 70% to 90% were seen once. The CDR3 is made up of 13 amino acids. V shed 0 bases and J shed 4 bases, with 6 bases lying between them. CDR1 and CDR2 (germline): MNHEY, SVGEGT. Sequencing was performed on peripheral blood, taken on day 0 of AZD1222 vaccination. The sequence was collected from an adult in good health. The rearrangement links TRBV6-2 or TRBV6-3 to TRBJ1-2; D gene ambiguous. CDR3 sequence: CASSYSNGYGYTF. CDR3 DNA sequence: TGTGCCAGCAGTTACTCCAATGGCTATGGCTACACCTTC.